This T cell receptor (beta chain) was retrieved from a study of blood T cell repertoires in COVID-19. This CDR3 is built from 13 residues. Germline CDR1 and CDR2: MNHEY and SMNVEV (reference sequence). V was trimmed by 5 bases and J by 5 bases, leaving 9 bases between them. The table came from immunoSEQ multiplex PCR; TCRdb's copy has only in-frame clones and leaves some out. The sample contains some 300,000 clones, about nine tenths of which appear only once. Sequencing was carried out using peripheral blood. V is TRBV27 and J is TRBJ1-4, with unresolved D. The clonotype was recovered from a man younger than 35 with active or convalescent COVID-19. The CDR3 loop reads CASSSAENEKLFF. CDR3 nucleotide sequence: TGTGCCAGCAGTAGTGCGGAAAATGAAAAACTGTTTTTT.